These T cell receptor beta chains were read from a single sample in a study of blood T cell repertoires in COVID-19. The assay was immunoSEQ multiplex PCR, and TCRdb's table has in-frame clones only and misses some. The repertoire consists of hundreds of thousands of clones, with about 88% occurring once and the leading ten covering 2.5% to 3%. The specimen was PBMCs or T cells enriched from blood (not recorded which). The receptor source for this set is a woman aged 50 to 60 who had recovered from COVID-19. CDR3s include the opening cysteine and the closing phenylalanine or tryptophan. The D gene is left open where the match is weak. Clone size is shown for a subset of rows, as once, few, many or a class of expanded clone.

CDR3nt	CDR3aa	len	j_gene	d_gene	v_gene	abundance
TGTGCCAGCAGCCAAGATCGGGGGGGCTGGGGCTACACCTTC	CASSQDRGGWGYTF	14	TRBJ1-2	-	TRBV3-1/TRBV3-2	once
TGTGCCAGCAGCTTACCAGCGGGGAATGCCTTGTCCGACGAGCAGTACTTC	CASSLPAGNALSDEQYF	17	TRBJ2-7	TRBD2	TRBV7-2	-
TGTGCCAGCAGGCGCTGGGGGGATTCACCCCTCCACTTT	CASRRWGDSPLHF	13	TRBJ1-6	-	TRBV11-2	-
TGTGCCAGCAGTAAACCAAACCTGGACAGAGGCGAGCAGTACTTC	CASSKPNLDRGEQYF	15	TRBJ2-7	-	TRBV6-2/TRBV6-3	-
TGCGCCAGCAGCCAAGATTCCGGGTTCACCGGGGAGCTGTTTTTT	CASSQDSGFTGELFF	15	TRBJ2-2	-	TRBV4-3	-
TGTGCCAGCAGCCAAGATCCCGGGACTAGCGGGAGCTCCTACAATGAGCAGTTCTTC	CASSQDPGTSGSSYNEQFF	19	TRBJ2-1	TRBD2	TRBV4-2	-
TGTGCCAGCAGCGAAGGGGGATTCTACAATGAGCAGTTCTTC	CASSEGGFYNEQFF	14	TRBJ2-1	-	TRBV11-3	-
TGTGCCAGTAGTATCCTGACCGGTCGGGACAATCAGCCCCAGCATTTT	CASSILTGRDNQPQHF	16	TRBJ1-5	-	TRBV19	-
TGTGCCAGCAGCCGGCAACAGGGGCCCAACTACGAGCAGTACTTC	CASSRQQGPNYEQYF	15	TRBJ2-7	TRBD1	TRBV7-2	-
TGTGCCAGCAGGATCCTCAGGGGGAACTATGGCTACACCTTC	CASRILRGNYGYTF	14	TRBJ1-2	TRBD1	TRBV28	-
TGTGCCAGCAGCAAAATAGGACAGGGGGCCCCGGTACGCGATGGCTACACCTTC	CASSKIGQGAPVRDGYTF	18	TRBJ1-2	-	TRBV21-1	-
TGTGCCAGCAGCCGGGACAGGGGAAGACGGCTTGGTGAAAAACTGTTTTTT	CASSRDRGRRLGEKLFF	17	TRBJ1-4	TRBD1	TRBV14	-
TGTGCCAGCAGCCGACGGGGGGCTAGCACAGATACGCAGTATTTT	CASSRRGASTDTQYF	15	TRBJ2-3	-	TRBV28	-
TGTGCCAGTAGTACTGGGGTTGTGCGGGGCCGCTCTGTATACAATGAGCAGTTCTTC	CASSTGVVRGRSVYNEQFF	19	TRBJ2-1	-	TRBV19	-
TGTGCCAGCAGCTTGTCTTCCTACGAGCAGTACTTC	CASSLSSYEQYF	12	TRBJ2-7	-	TRBV5-6	-
TGTGCCAGCAGCCCACGGACAGGGAGGGAGCAGTACTTC	CASSPRTGREQYF	13	TRBJ2-7	TRBD1	TRBV11-3	-
TGTGCCAGCAGTTACGATGGGGGGGGCCTCTCCGAGCAGTACTTC	CASSYDGGGLSEQYF	15	TRBJ2-7	-	TRBV6-5	once
TGTGCCAGCAGCCAAAGGCAGGGTTGGACCGGGGAGCTGTTTTTT	CASSQRQGWTGELFF	15	TRBJ2-2	-	TRBV14	-
TGTGCCAGCAGACCTTGGACAGGGGATCAGCCCCAGCATTTT	CASRPWTGDQPQHF	14	TRBJ1-5	TRBD1	TRBV28	-
TGTGCCAGCAGTTTACGGGTCGATAACACCGGGGAGCTGTTTTTT	CASSLRVDNTGELFF	15	TRBJ2-2	-	TRBV28	once
TGTGCCAGCAGTTCCTGGACTAGCGGGAGGTCTGAGCAGTTCTTC	CASSSWTSGRSEQFF	15	TRBJ2-1	TRBD2	TRBV27	-
TGTGCCAGCAGCCCCCCCCCTGGCACAGATACGCAGTATTTT	CASSPPPGTDTQYF	14	TRBJ2-3	-	TRBV28	-
TGTGCCAGCAGACAGGGTTCCGATAATTCACCCCTCCACTTT	CASRQGSDNSPLHF	14	TRBJ1-6	-	TRBV27	-
TGTGCCTCACAGGGTAGCTCCTACGAGCAGTACTTC	CASQGSSYEQYF	12	TRBJ2-7	-	TRBV28	-
TGTGCCAGCAGTGAAGCGCTAGCGGGCAATGTGTTCTTC	CASSEALAGNVFF	13	TRBJ2-1	TRBD2	TRBV2	few
TGTGCCACCAGTGATCCCGCCCAGGCAACGGGGGGCTACACCTTC	CATSDPAQATGGYTF	15	TRBJ1-2	-	TRBV24-1	-
TGTGCCAGCAGATTTACAGGGGGCCAGAAGGGTGGCTACACCTTC	CASRFTGGQKGGYTF	15	TRBJ1-2	TRBD1	TRBV7-2	-